Sequencing of this T cell receptor (beta chain) was carried out in a study of radiotherapy plus CTLA-4 blockade in lung cancer. The overall study: Objective response was observed in roughly 20% of patients, and disease control in approximately 30%.

Between the trimmed V and J ends, which lost 8 bases and 7 bases, there was a span of 8 bases. CDR3 length equals 10 residues. Looked up from germline, CDR1 is SEHNR and CDR2 is FQNEAQ (reference sequence). Study results and limitations: Blood TCR clones of tumor origin expanded after radiotherapy plus ipilimumab. Response was reportedly best predicted by early blood T cell clone dynamics, with interferon-beta.

As regards this clone: Its antigen remains unknown.

Those patients who had chemo-refractory metastatic non-small-cell lung cancer were given focal radiation along with CTLA-4 blockade through ipilimumab. Method: immunoSEQ multiplex PCR; TCRdb's copy keeps in-frame clones and lacks some. The sample carries about 13,000 clones, around 87% recorded once. This chain uses TRBV7-9 with TRBJ2-5; possible D gene TRBD2, 5 bases. Material: peripheral blood, obtained from a patient treated with radiotherapy plus ipilimumab. The receptor was isolated from a human donor with non-small cell lung cancer that progressed on radiotherapy plus ipilimumab. Some clones in this sample may be carry-over from other donors' samples. The DNA for the CDR3 is TGTGCCAGCGAGGGTCGGACCCAGTACTTC. It codes for CASEGRTQYF. The full variable domain, rest sourced from reference TRBV7-9 and TRBJ2-5, is DTGVSQNPRHKITKRGQNVTFRCDPISEHNRLYWYRQTLGQGPEFLTYFQNEAQLEKSRLLSDRFSAERPKGSFSTLEIQRTEQGDSAMYLCASEGRTQYFGPGTRLLVL.